What follows is one T cell receptor (beta chain) and its context. The antigen it binds to is not known. No clone much larger than this one lies a single base away; base qualities are absent. The library was built by means of the immunoSEQ multiplex PCR assay. For the multiplex PCR, a mixture combining 60 forward primers for TCR Vbeta segments and 13 reverse primers for TCR Jbeta segments was used. A multiplex PCR assay on genomic DNA amplified the CDR3 region of rearranged TCR beta genes. The amplified TCR beta libraries were sequenced on the Illumina HiSeq System as 87-base-pair reads. Per the source publication's procedure: In a later analysis, tens of millions of unique TCR beta chains were counted across the roughly 670 repertoires, and roughly 10 million of these chains were shared by at least two donors. A nearest-neighbor algorithm error-corrected the raw reads and collapsed the reads into unique sequences, merging closely related sequences to remove PCR and sequencing errors. Alignment of CDR3 sequences to IMGT reference sequences was used to assign V, D and J gene segments. Each retained sequence needed at least a six-nucleotide match to both a V gene segment and a J gene segment. Rearrangements were classified as productive when the CDR3 lacked stop codons and remained in frame with V and J, and all other rearrangements were classified as non-productive. CDR3 was defined by IMGT convention, running from the second conserved V-encoded cysteine to the conserved J-encoded phenylalanine. The earlier analysis of about 560 of the donors excluded any sequence lacking an unambiguous match to a single V gene segment. In an earlier analysis of approximately 590 of the donors, V segments were called functional above 56.7% productive rearrangements and were called segregating when the between-donor standard deviation exceeded 5%. To diagnose cytomegalovirus status from the catalog of TCR beta chain sequences, a statistical classification framework was built. A later analysis assigned V and J genes by comparing TCR nucleotide sequences with IMGT/GENE-DB human TR gene sequences. In a later analysis, CDR3 sequences and most-parsimonious VDJ recombination scenarios were assigned using the TCRdist pipeline. A later analysis defined each TCR beta chain by its CDR3 amino acid sequence plus V-gene family, and excluded reads lacking a unique V-gene family. To address suspected cross-contamination and a sequencing artifact, a later analysis removed several hundred highly shared, low-generation-probability nucleotide sequences. In a later analysis, a clonal expansion index was calculated for each public chain from normalized within-repertoire ranks of inferred template counts. In a later analysis, generation probabilities were computed using a VDJ recombination model fitted to out-of-frame rearrangements, and the results were checked against IGoR. In a later analysis, hypergeometric tests were used to score TCR-TCR, TCR-HLA and TCR-CMV co-occurrence, with a repertoire-size bias correction applied to TCR pairs. A later analysis estimated false discovery rates by permuting HLA or CMV assignments 20 times. In a later analysis, co-occurring TCRs were grouped using DBSCAN, and TCRdist sequence similarity was added for clustering within HLA-allele-positive subsets. Repertoires with fewer than 30,000 or more than 120,000 public chains, plus five repertoires with anomalous nucleotide sharing, were excluded from co-occurrence clustering. What TCRdb holds here is the immuneACCESS table cut down to in-frame rearrangements. Part of the clones is not present; checked against another copy, under half of the missing clones reflect an unresolved V gene, and the others are unexplained. V and J calls and clone size are those listed in that table; D and trimming were worked out from the DNA. Here the sample has 73,000 or so clones; around 72% occur a single time. The ten largest clonotypes hold about 16% of the sample.

The cohort was made up of 666 healthy bone marrow donors. At the time of sampling, every cohort member was nominally healthy, though immune exposures that went unrecorded were likely present. The donor tested CMV seropositive and was one of the 289 seropositive cohort members. Each donor provided a peripheral blood sample, and peripheral blood mononuclear cells were used for TCR beta sequencing. The Qiagen DNeasy Blood Extraction Kit was used to extract genomic DNA from the blood cell samples. This sample is part of a study of cytomegalovirus exposure and HLA in healthy donors (TCRdb year 2017). Broadly, across the study: According to an earlier analysis of a few hundred of the donors, about 179 million T cells yielded roughly 110 million unique TCR beta sequences and less than 300 Gb of sequence data. Approximately 300 gigabases of sequencing data and 70 million to 95 million unique TCR sequences made up an early release that covered approximately 620 HLA-typed donors. Of the roughly 400 genotyped donors, about 80% fell in the genetic ancestry cluster associated with self-reported Caucasian donors. The study aimed to test whether cataloging public T cell receptors could reveal signatures of past pathogen exposure. Using immunosequencing, the study profiled T cell repertoires from around 680 subjects and related those repertoires to cytomegalovirus serostatus. Besides the first cohort of hundreds of subjects, a separate validation cohort made up of over 100 different subjects was used. To predict cytomegalovirus infection status, the study combined high-throughput TCR immunosequencing, statistical association of individual TCRs with disease status, and machine learning. A later analysis re-examined previously published TCR beta repertoires from roughly 650 donors and added high-resolution HLA genotyping to investigate patterns of TCR occurrence. The later analysis used no new phenotypic data to find candidate immune exposures, relying instead on TCR beta sequences and their occurrence across donors. In an earlier analysis of around 540 of the donors, high-throughput TCR beta sequencing was used to judge whether each TCR beta V gene segment behaved as functional or pseudogenic. Donor age, sex, ethnicity and CMV serostatus were compiled together with the repertoire data. In a later genetic analysis, genome-wide SNP genotypes for 398 of the 666 donors were used, and that subset was treated as a discovery cohort. Every discovery cohort repertoire had been produced on one sequencing platform. Both class I and class II loci were covered by HLA typing, at four-digit resolution. The number of donors typed differed by locus, with 629-630 for A, B, C, DRB1 and DQB1, roughly 520 for DQA1, 600 to 610 for DPA1, and roughly 450 for DPB1. Several DR-DQ haplotypes were treated as single units for association and clustering because of strong linkage in the cohort. Among around 400 genotyped donors of the cohort, an average of around 240,000 unique TCR beta nucleotide sequences were sequenced per donor, roughly 18% of them non-productive. The paper as a whole reports these results and caveats: According to a later analysis, TCR association rates differed among HLA loci, with DRB1 alleles showing the most associated TCRs and HLA-C alleles showing the fewest. The authors suggested that the approach could potentially be generalized to other disease states and immunological phenotypes. In a later genetic analysis, a missense DCLRE1C variant was associated with V-gene and J-gene trimming of TCR beta chains, and the association was replicated in an independent cohort. Because counts were too low, seventeen rarely observed V segments, including chromosome 9 orphons, were excluded from the earlier analysis of 587 of the donors. According to a later analysis, most CMV-associated TCR beta chains appeared to be HLA-restricted, and the HLA associations seemed to be driven largely by CMV exposure. In an earlier analysis of about 540 of the donors, most TCR beta V segments were observed in productive rearrangements about 90% or about 30% of the time, broadly matching IMGT annotations. This cohort had only TCR beta chains sequenced, and the lack of alpha or paired-chain data limited which features could be detected. While some public TCRs were present in many individuals, most TCR sequences turned up only very rarely across donors. A total of 150 or so TCR beta chains were listed by the study as associated with cytomegalovirus. Correlated functional status among segregating V segments might reflect linkage disequilibrium, but an unknown experimental factor could not be ruled out. A cluster of highly shared sequence variants was judged likely to be a technical artifact of the sequencing pipeline. Cytomegalovirus status was reported to be diagnosed by the classifier with high specificity and sensitivity in both the original and validation cohorts. According to a later genetic analysis, donors in an Asian-associated ancestry cluster had fewer N-insertions in productive TCRs than the approximately 700-donor mean. A later analysis found that HLA-associated TCR beta chains were more clonally expanded and had lower generation probabilities than equally common non-associated chains. Specific HLA alleles were associated with 15,000 to 20,000 TCR beta sequences at a false discovery rate of 0.05 in a later analysis. Some IMGT-functional V segments, including TRBV6-2 and TRBV6-3, could not be distinguished by the 87-base-pair reads and were therefore excluded. In a later analysis, several top co-occurrence clusters were reported to appear linked to parvovirus B19, influenza, CMV and Epstein-Barr virus. A few of the identified cytomegalovirus-associated TCR beta chains were confirmed in vitro to be specific for cytomegalovirus antigens. Immune exposure information for the cohort was limited to CMV serostatus. Because HLA typing was unavailable for some donors at each locus, only the typed subset was used in association tests. Sequencing depth was assumed to be roughly uniform across donors in the presence/absence analyses, though that assumption may not hold. A further reported finding was that TCR beta sequences accurately predicted the HLA-A and HLA-B alleles for most subjects in the first cohort. When HLA alleles, especially DR and DQ, strongly co-occurred, attributing TCR associations to individual alleles was difficult.

The CDR3 holds 14 amino acids from the cysteine to the phenylalanine. Only the CDR3 portion is preserved as DNA: 42 bases, with reading frame beginning at the first base. Sequences SQVTM (CDR1) and ANQGSEA (CDR2) are obtained from the germline V gene. V has 6 bases trimmed and J has 7 bases trimmed; junction bases matching no gene number 11. The sample comprised PBMCs. The chain uses TRBV29-1 and TRBJ2-1; a stretch of 8 junction bases matches TRBD2. This receptor was obtained from a woman aged 40 to 50 in good health and CMV-seropositive. The CDR3 reads CSVEDPGRVNEQFF. The nucleotide sequence is TGCAGCGTAGAGGACCCCGGGAGGGTTAATGAGCAGTTCTTC.